One and the same sample provided the 17 T cell receptor beta chains below, sequenced in a study of T-cell memory formation after mild COVID-19. One entry per CDR3 protein, called by TCRdb with MiXCR from the 5' RACE reads. This table has a few hundred thousand distinct CDR3 sequences, 25% to 30% appearing once. The sequenced sample consisted of PBMCs or a T cell subset sorted from them (not recorded which). Source of these receptors: an adult woman who had mild COVID-19 (a few samples of this study predate the infection). Cell type and time point are not known.

The chain has TRBV30 and TRBJ1-1, with D perhaps TRBD1 (5 bases). From germline, CDR1 is GTSNPN and CDR2 SVGIG (reference sequence). The V gene lost 2 bases and the J gene lost 3 bases, with 10 bases spanning the gap. The CDR3 totals 13 residues. CDR3: CAWSTGRYTEAFF. DNA for the CDR3: TGTGCCTGGAGTACAGGCCGCTACACTGAAGCTTTCTTT.

In this sample, this clonotype turned up a few times. The V and J genes are TRBV6-5 and TRBJ2-7; D not certain. Germline values: CDR1 MNHEY, CDR2 SVGAGI. This CDR3 has 13 residues. V lost 0 bases and J 3 bases, leaving 6 bases between the germline ends. The DNA for the CDR3 is TGTGCCAGCAGTTACTCGTCTGACTACGAGCAGTACTTC. Encoded protein: CASSYSSDYEQYF.

The sample holds a few counts of this clonotype. This chain connects TRBV4-2 to TRBJ2-4; tentatively, D is TRBD1 or TRBD2 (5 bases each). V was trimmed by 1 base and J by 1 base, leaving 8 bases between them. The CDR3 consists of 15 residues. Germline V lookup: CDR1 LGHNA, CDR2 YNFKEQ. CDR3 in amino acids: CASSQAGSAKNIQYF. For the CDR3, the DNA is TGTGCCAGCAGCCAAGCAGGGAGCGCCAAAAACATTCAGTACTTC.

The chain joins TRBV4-1 to TRBJ2-7; 10 nucleotides agree with TRBD2. After removal of 3 bases from V and 2 bases from J, the junction contained 4 bases not matched to a gene. Germline-derived CDR1 and CDR2 are MGHRA and YSYEKL. This CDR3 has 15 amino acids. The CDR3 DNA is TGCGCCAGCAGCCATATAGCGGGGGGACCCTACGAGCAGTACTTC. It specifies CASSHIAGGPYEQYF.

The chain couples TRBV19 to TRBJ2-5; the D is unclear. Trimming took 9 bases from V and 0 from J, leaving 11 bases between them. This CDR3 has 13 residues. Germline V gives CDR1 LNHDA, CDR2 SQIVND (reference sequence). CDR3 bases: TGTGCCAGCGCTTTAGGGCACCAAGAGACCCAGTACTTC. It is translated as CASALGHQETQYF.

This clonotype was recorded once. This CDR3 is CASSAQGPYGYTF. The CDR3 nucleotides read TGTGCCAGCAGTGCGCAGGGCCCTTATGGCTACACCTTC. The chain links TRBV5-4 to TRBJ1-2, with D tentatively TRBD1 (5 bases). Germline CDR1 and CDR2: SGHNT and YYREEE (reference sequence). CDR3 length: 13 residues. Trimming left V 5 bases short and J 5 bases short, with 13 bases between.

The V gene is TRBV9, the J gene TRBJ1-1, with D unresolved. The CDR3 loop spans 15 amino acids. Trimming left V 2 bases short and J 1 base short, with 12 bases between. Germline-derived CDR1 and CDR2 are SGDLS and YYNGEE. This CDR3 reads CASSVSPRSNTEAFF. CDR3 sequence (DNA): TGTGCCAGCAGCGTCTCGCCGAGATCGAACACTGAAGCTTTCTTT. Full variable domain (outside the CDR3, taken from reference TRBV9 and TRBJ1-1): DSGVTQTPKHLITATGQRVTLRCSPRSGDLSVYWYQQSLDQGLQFLIQYYNGEERAKGNILERFSAQQFPDLHSELNLSSLELGDSALYFCASSVSPRSNTEAFFGQGTRLTVV.

V is TRBV5-1 and J is TRBJ1-1, with no clear D. Germline V lookup: CDR1 SGHRS, CDR2 YFSETQ. CDR3 length equals 14 residues. V was clipped by 6 bases and J by 5 bases, with 17 bases between them. The CDR3 nucleotides read TGCGCCAGCAAACTACGGGAACTCTCGACTGAAGCTTTCTTT. This codes for CASKLRELSTEAFF.

This clonotype was counted many times. The V gene is TRBV12-3 or TRBV12-4, the J gene TRBJ2-1; 9 nucleotides agree with TRBD2. This CDR3 contains 15 residues. V trimming: 5 bases; J trimming: 8 bases; junction bases outside the gene matches: 10. The CDR3 coding sequence is TGTGCCAGCAGTCCTAGCGGGAACCTCCGGGATGAGCAGTTCTTC. As protein: CASSPSGNLRDEQFF.

This sequence joins TRBV11-2 and TRBJ2-7; the D gene could be TRBD1 or TRBD2 (5 bases each). This CDR3 has 10 residues. V was trimmed by 5 bases and J by 9 bases, leaving 8 bases between them. The germline CDR1 and CDR2 sequences are SGHAT and FQNNGV. CDR3 sequence reads: CASSGTTQYF. CDR3 DNA: TGTGCCAGCAGCGGGACCACGCAGTACTTC.

This clonotype was found a few times. The chain is built from TRBV7-9 and TRBJ2-1; 11 bases align to TRBD1. J gave up 6 bases and V 3 bases, and 4 bases lay outside the gene matches. CDR3 length: 15 amino acids. Germline V gene lookup returns CDR1 SEHNR and CDR2 FQNEAQ (reference sequence). CDR3 bases: TGTGCCAGCAGCTTGGGGACAGGGGGAATCAATGAGCAGTTCTTC. Its protein product is CASSLGTGGINEQFF.

This clonotype has more than one count but fewer than ten. This rearrangement joins TRBV14 to TRBJ2-7, with TRBD2 identical over 7 bases. CDR3 size: 14 residues. With V trimmed by 3 bases and J by 3 bases, 5 bases remained unmatched. The V gene's germline CDR1 is SGHDN and CDR2 FVKESK. This CDR3 reads CASSHPGLYYEQYF. In nucleotides, the CDR3 is TGTGCCAGCAGCCACCCGGGACTATACTACGAGCAGTACTTC.

This clonotype was detected a few times. The chain combines TRBV5-6 with TRBJ2-5, with 10 bases aligning to TRBD2. The CDR3 is 15 residues long. V lost 0 bases and J lost 3; bases outside the gene matches: 2. The germline V gene has CDR1 SGHDT and CDR2 YYEEEE. In nucleotides, the CDR3 is TGTGCCAGCAGCTTGGATCTAGCGGGGGAAGAGACCCAGTACTTC. This encodes CASSLDLAGEETQYF.

This clonotype has more than one count but fewer than ten. The CDR3 loop is CASSGTQTYNEQFF. The CDR3 DNA reads TGCGCCAGCAGTGGGACTCAAACCTACAATGAGCAGTTCTTC. V is TRBV10-2 and J is TRBJ2-1; the D gene is possibly TRBD2 (5 bases). Trimming stripped 4 bases from V and 2 bases from J, with 9 bases between. This CDR3 has 14 amino acids. CDR1 and CDR2 from the germline V gene are WSHSY and SAAADI.

This clonotype was seen a handful of times. The V gene is TRBV5-6, the J gene TRBJ2-1, with D maybe TRBD2 (5 bases). Germline V gene data show CDR1 as SGHDT and CDR2 as YYEEEE. The V end lost 2 bases, the J end lost 3 bases, and 9 bases lay between the germline ends. The length of the CDR3 is 14 residues. CDR3 DNA: TGTGCCAGCAGCTTACCAGCGGTCTACAATGAGCAGTTCTTC. It is translated as CASSLPAVYNEQFF.

There are a few counts of this clonotype. The rearrangement joins TRBV4-1 to TRBJ1-1, with a possible D match to TRBD1 (6 bases). V lost 2 bases and J lost 5, with 12 bases in between. The germline V gene encodes CDR1 MGHRA and CDR2 YSYEKL. The length of the CDR3 is 14 residues. The CDR3 DNA sequence: TGCGCCAGCAGCCAAATGCAGGGGAATACTGAAGCTTTCTTT. Translated: CASSQMQGNTEAFF.

This clonotype appeared a few times. The chain combines TRBV5-1 with TRBJ2-3; maybe TRBD2 (6 bases). This CDR3 comprises 16 residues. Trimming took off 0 bases at V and 1 base at J, with 12 bases between the two ends. Germline V gene lookup returns CDR1 SGHRS and CDR2 YFSETQ. DNA of the CDR3: TGCGCCAGCAGCTTGGGACGCGGCGGGGGCACAGATACGCAGTATTTT. Amino acids: CASSLGRGGGTDTQYF.